The clone carrying this T cell receptor (beta chain) was seen once. The data are from a study of cytomegalovirus exposure and HLA in healthy donors. The study ran its PCR with 60 Vbeta and 13 Jbeta primers. Clones were sequenced by immunoSEQ multiplex PCR, and TCRdb holds only the in-frame ones, with some missing. The sample carries approximately 75,000 clones, roughly 84% recorded once. This receptor was identified in a man between 65 and 79 years old in good health and CMV-seropositive. The sequenced material came from PBMCs.

The CDR3 spells CASSPRGGGDYGYTF. The CDR3 DNA sequence: TGTGCCAGCAGCCCGCGGGGCGGGGGAGACTATGGCTACACCTTC. This chain uses TRBV7-6 with TRBJ1-2, with D possibly being TRBD1 (5 bases). CDR3 length: 15 residues. Per germline, CDR1 SGHVS and CDR2 FNYEAQ. V lost 5 bases and J lost 3, with 16 bases in between.